This note documents a single T cell receptor (beta chain) sequence. These data belong to a study of regulatory T cells in long-lasting Graves disease. Time point specified: newly diagnosed GD, antithyroid drugs for less than 3 months. PBMC RNA was the source of the TCR library. Arm-PCR of CDR3 regions and iRepertoire HTBI primers were used to build TCR beta libraries. TCRdb redid the calling of the multiplex PCR reads with MiXCR, one entry per CDR3 protein. Of fewer than 650,000 distinct CDR3 sequences in the sample, about 16% are singletons; the top ten hold around 12%. The sample was also linked to a second study, of T cells in Graves' hyperthyroidism and ophthalmopathy. That study adds: The TCR CDR3 was amplified in a first-round RT-PCR using the HTBI primer set.

The sample here was peripheral blood mononuclear cells (PBMCs), taken at new diagnosis, from a patient treated with antithyroid drugs. The receptor's source is a man younger than 35 with Graves disease.

This CDR3 is CASRGQGSAGELFF. The DNA of the CDR3 is TGTGCCAGCAGAGGTCAGGGGTCTGCCGGGGAGCTGTTTTTT. V and J are TRBV9 and TRBJ2-2, with D maybe TRBD1 (6 bases). Trimming took off 5 bases at V and 6 bases at J, with 14 bases between the two ends. Germline values: CDR1 SGDLS, CDR2 YYNGEE. This CDR3 is built from 14 residues.